The 6 T cell receptor beta chains below were found in one sample sequenced in a study of a mutant IDH1 vaccine in newly diagnosed glioma. Here immunoSEQ multiplex PCR was the method, and the copy in TCRdb shows in-frame clones only, minus some. The sample carries 25,000 to 40,000 clones, over 70% recorded once. Their antigens are not known. Regarding time point: week 35, safety follow-up. Vaccination used 300 ug of mutant IDH1 20-mer peptide per dose, with topical imiquimod. Sequencing used PBMCs, obtained from a glioma patient whose treatment included an IDH1 peptide vaccine. The source of these receptors is a woman in her thirties with glioma. Some clones in this sample may be carry-over from other donors' samples.

The gene calls are TRBV7-2 and TRBJ2-7; D uncertain. V lost 2 bases and J 10 bases, leaving 12 bases between the germline ends. The CDR3 runs 12 residues. Germline lookup yields CDR1 SGHTA and CDR2 FQGNSA. CDR3 nucleotides: TGTGCCAGCAGCTTATATAATTGGGGACAGTACTTC. This sequence encodes CASSLYNWGQYF.

This chain uses TRBV2 with TRBJ2-7; D is uncertain. Trimming took 5 bases from V and 4 from J, leaving 12 bases between them. In germline, CDR1 is SNHLY, CDR2 FYNNEI. The CDR3 spans 13 residues. The CDR3 DNA is TGTGCCAGCAGTTGGCGGCCTGAATACGAGCAGTACTTC. It codes for CASSWRPEYEQYF.

The chain couples TRBV9 to TRBJ2-7, with TRBD2 matching 9 bases. Germline CDR1 SGDLS, CDR2 YYNGEE. This CDR3 is 16 amino acids long. V shed 0 bases, J shed 4 bases, and the junction held 8 bases outside the gene matches. The CDR3 DNA follows: TGTGCCAGCAGCGTAGGTGGGACTAGCTTTGGGTACGAGCAGTACTTC. Its protein product is CASSVGGTSFGYEQYF.

V is TRBV5-4 and J is TRBJ2-7; TRBD2 aligns across 8 bases. CDR1 and CDR2 (germline): SGHNT, YYREEE (reference sequence). The CDR3 length is 16 residues. The junction had 10 bases not matched to a gene; V was cut back by 0 bases and J by 5 bases. In DNA form, the CDR3 reads TGTGCCAGCAGCTTGGGCCCTGGTGCGGGAGGCCACGAGCAGTACTTC. It encodes CASSLGPGAGGHEQYF.

The chain joins TRBV13 to TRBJ1-1; D is unresolved. Germline V CDR1 and CDR2: PRHDT, FYEKMQ (reference sequence). The CDR3 is made up of 13 amino acids. V was clipped by 1 base and J by 11 bases, with 14 bases between them. In DNA form, the CDR3 reads TGTGCCAGCAGCTTAGAAAGGGAATGGTTCGCTTTCTTT. This encodes CASSLEREWFAFF.

V gene TRBV2 combines with J gene TRBJ2-5; 12 positions agree with TRBD1. Germline values: CDR1 SNHLY, CDR2 FYNNEI. With V trimmed by 7 bases and J by 5 bases, 8 bases remained unmatched. This CDR3 contains 15 residues. CDR3 region: CASKSGTGGWETQYF. The CDR3, as DNA: TGTGCCAGCAAATCGGGGACAGGGGGCTGGGAGACCCAGTACTTC.